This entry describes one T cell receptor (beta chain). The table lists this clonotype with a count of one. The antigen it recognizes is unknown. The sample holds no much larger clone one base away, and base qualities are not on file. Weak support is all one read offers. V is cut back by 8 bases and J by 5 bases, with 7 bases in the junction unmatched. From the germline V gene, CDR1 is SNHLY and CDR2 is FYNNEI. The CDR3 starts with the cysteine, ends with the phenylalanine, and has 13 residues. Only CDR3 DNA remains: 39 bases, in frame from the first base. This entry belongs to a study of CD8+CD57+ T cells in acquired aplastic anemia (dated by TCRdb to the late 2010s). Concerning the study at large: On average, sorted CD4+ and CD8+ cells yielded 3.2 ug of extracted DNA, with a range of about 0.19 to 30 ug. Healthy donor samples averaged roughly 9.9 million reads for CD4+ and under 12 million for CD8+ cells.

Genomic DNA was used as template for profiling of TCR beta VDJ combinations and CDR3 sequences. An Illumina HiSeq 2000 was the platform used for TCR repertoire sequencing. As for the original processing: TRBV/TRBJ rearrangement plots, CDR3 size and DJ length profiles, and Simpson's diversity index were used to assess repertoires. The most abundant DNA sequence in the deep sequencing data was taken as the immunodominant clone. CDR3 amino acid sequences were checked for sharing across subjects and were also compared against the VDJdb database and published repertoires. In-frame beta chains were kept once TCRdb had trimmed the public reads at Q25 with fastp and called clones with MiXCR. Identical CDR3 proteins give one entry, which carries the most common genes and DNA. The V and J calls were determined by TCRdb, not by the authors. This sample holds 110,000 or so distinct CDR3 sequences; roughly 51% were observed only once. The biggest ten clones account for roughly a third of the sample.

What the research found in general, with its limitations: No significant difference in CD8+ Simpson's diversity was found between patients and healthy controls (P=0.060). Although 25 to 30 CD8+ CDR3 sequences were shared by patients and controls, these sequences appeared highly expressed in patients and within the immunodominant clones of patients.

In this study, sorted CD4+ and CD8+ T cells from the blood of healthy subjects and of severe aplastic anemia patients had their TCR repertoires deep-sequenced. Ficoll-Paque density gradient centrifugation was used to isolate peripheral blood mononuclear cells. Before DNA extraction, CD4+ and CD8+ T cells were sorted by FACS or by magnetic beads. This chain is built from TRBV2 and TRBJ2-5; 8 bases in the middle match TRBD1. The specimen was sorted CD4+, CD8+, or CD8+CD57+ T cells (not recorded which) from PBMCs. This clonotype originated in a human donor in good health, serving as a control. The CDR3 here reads CASRSGGRETQYF. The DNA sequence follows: TGTGCCAGCCGCTCAGGGGGCCGGGAGACCCAGTACTTC.